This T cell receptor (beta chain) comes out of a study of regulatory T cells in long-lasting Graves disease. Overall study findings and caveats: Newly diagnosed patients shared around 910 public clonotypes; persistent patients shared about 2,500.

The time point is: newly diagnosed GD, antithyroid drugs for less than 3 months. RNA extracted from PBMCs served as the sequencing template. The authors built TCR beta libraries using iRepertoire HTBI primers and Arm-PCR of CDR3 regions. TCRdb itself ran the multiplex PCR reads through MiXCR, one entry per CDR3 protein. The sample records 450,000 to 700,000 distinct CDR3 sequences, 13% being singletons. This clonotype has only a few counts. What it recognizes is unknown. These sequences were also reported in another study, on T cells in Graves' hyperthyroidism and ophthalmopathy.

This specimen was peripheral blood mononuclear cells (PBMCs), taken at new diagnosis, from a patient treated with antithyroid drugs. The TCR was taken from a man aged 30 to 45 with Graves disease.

DNA of the CDR3: TGTGCCAGCAGTGAGAAGGGCGGCGCCGGCACAGATACGCAGTATTTT. This encodes CASSEKGGAGTDTQYF. The chain is built from TRBV6-4 and TRBJ2-3; D call uncertain. The CDR3 runs 16 residues. Germline-derived CDR1 and CDR2 are MRHNA and SNTAGT. Trimming took 3 bases from V and 1 from J, leaving 14 bases between them.